A single sample is the source of the 31 T cell receptor beta chains below, sequenced in a study of T cells in Graves' hyperthyroidism and ophthalmopathy. Researchers amplified the TCR beta CDR3 regions from RNA transcripts. Initially, a first-round RT-PCR of the TCR CDR3 employed the HTBI primer set. One entry per CDR3 protein results from TCRdb running MiXCR on the multiplex PCR reads. The table includes 300,000 to 350,000 distinct CDR3 sequences, about 18% detected once. Sequenced sample: blood. The receptor source for this set is a woman aged 50 to 60 with Graves' hyperthyroidism.

In this sample, this clonotype turned up a few times. The CDR3: CATNRPGQNTGELFF. The DNA of the CDR3 is TGCGCCACCAACCGACCGGGTCAGAACACCGGGGAGCTGTTTTTT. The chain links TRBV10-2 to TRBJ2-2, with no clear D. This CDR3 has 15 amino acids. Deletions cut 10 bases from V and 1 base from J, with 16 bases between. CDR1 is WSHSY, CDR2 SAAADI, per germline.

On this clonotype: Mismatch with germline at one junction end may stem from a read error. The J gene is TRBJ2-5, the V gene TRBV6-1; D is possibly TRBD1 (6 bases). The CDR3 loop spans 14 amino acids. The germline V gene has CDR1 MNHNS and CDR2 SASEGT. CDR3: CAISDSQGRETQYF. CDR3 DNA sequence: TGTGCCATCAGTGACTCACAGGGTAGGGAGACCCAGTACTTC.

This rearrangement joins TRBV9 to TRBJ1-3; 9 bases fit TRBD1. V dropped 4 bases and J dropped 0; count of bases not matched to a gene: 5. Looked up from germline, CDR1 is SGDLS and CDR2 is YYNGEE. CDR3 size: 16 residues. The CDR3 reads CASSYGTGFSGNTIYF. The CDR3 coding sequence is TGTGCCAGCAGCTACGGGACAGGGTTCTCTGGAAACACCATATATTTT.

In this sample, this clonotype turned up once. The rearrangement joins TRBV9 to TRBJ2-3; 15 nucleotides align to TRBD2. J lost 2 bases, V lost 3 bases, and 4 bases had no gene match. Germline CDR1 is SGDLS and CDR2 is YYNGEE. This CDR3 region has 17 residues. This chain's CDR3 is CASSARTSGGATDTQYF. CDR3 bases: TGTGCCAGCAGCGCCAGGACTAGCGGGGGGGCCACAGATACGCAGTATTTT. Variable domain in full (rest from reference TRBV9 and TRBJ2-3): DSGVTQTPKHLITATGQRVTLRCSPRSGDLSVYWYQQSLDQGLQFLIQYYNGEERAKGNILERFSAQQFPDLHSELNLSSLELGDSALYFCASSARTSGGATDTQYFGPGTRLTVL.

This clonotype was seen a handful of times. The genes are TRBV20-1 and TRBJ2-1, with 8 bases aligning to TRBD2. Germline lookup yields CDR1 DFQATT and CDR2 SNEGSKA (reference sequence). The CDR3 is made up of 14 amino acids. Losses at the gene ends were 0 bases for V and 9 bases for J; bases not matched to a gene: 7. The CDR3 nucleotides read TGCAGTGCTAGAGACGATAGCGGGATTACTGAGCAGTTCTTC. As protein: CSARDDSGITEQFF.

This clonotype was observed at least ten times. This chain joins TRBV3-1 and TRBJ2-3; TRBD2 matches 11 bases. J was trimmed by 5 bases and V by 0 bases; bases with no gene match: 4. The CDR3 runs 16 residues. CDR1 LGHDT and CDR2 YNNKEL come from the germline V gene (reference sequence). The CDR3 here is CASSQDTSGGGDTQYF. For the CDR3, the DNA is TGTGCCAGCAGCCAAGATACTAGCGGGGGTGGAGATACGCAGTATTTT.

This clonotype was observed at least ten times. This rearrangement joins TRBV7-2 to TRBJ2-5; tentative D call: TRBD2 (6 bases). Germline V gene lookup returns CDR1 SGHTA and CDR2 FQGNSA. Trimming removed 7 bases from V and 2 bases from J, with 20 bases in between. The CDR3 is 16 amino acids. The CDR3: CASTTPGVGRQETQYF. The CDR3 nucleotides are TGTGCCAGCACCACCCCGGGCGTGGGGAGGCAAGAGACCCAGTACTTC.

CDR3 residues: CRVSGAGETQYF. The CDR3 nucleotides are TGCAGGGTATCGGGGGCGGGAGAGACCCAGTACTTC. The chain carries TRBV20-1 and TRBJ2-5; D is possibly TRBD1 or TRBD2 (6 bases each). The CDR3 is 12 residues long. The germline CDR1 and CDR2 sequences are DFQATT and SNEGSKA (reference sequence).

This clonotype occurred many times. The chain carries TRBV11-2 and TRBJ1-6; D remains unclear. The germline CDR1 and CDR2 sequences are SGHAT and FQNNGV. V was clipped by 1 base and J by 10 bases, with 11 bases between them. The CDR3 runs 14 residues. The CDR3 DNA is TGTGCCAGCAGCTTAGTTGTTGGGTACTCACCCCTCCACTTT. Amino acids: CASSLVVGYSPLHF.

This chain joins TRBV20-1 and TRBJ1-1; possible D gene TRBD1, 6 bases. The germline CDR1 and CDR2 sequences are DFQATT and SNEGSKA (reference sequence). V was pared by 7 bases and J by 3 bases, with 12 bases between. The CDR3 has 12 residues. The CDR3 region has the DNA TGCAGTGGCACAGGGAGGGACACTGAAGCTTTCTTT. This encodes CSGTGRDTEAFF.

This sequence joins TRBV20-1 and TRBJ1-5, with a tentative D call TRBD1 (6 bases). V lost 4 bases and J 5 bases, leaving 15 bases between the germline ends. Germline V gene data show CDR1 as DFQATT and CDR2 as SNEGSKA (reference sequence). This CDR3 has 14 amino acids. This chain's CDR3 is CSANRLQGDQPQHF. The CDR3, as DNA: TGCAGTGCTAATAGGCTACAGGGCGATCAGCCCCAGCATTTT.

This clonotype was counted at least ten times. This chain links TRBV28 with TRBJ2-1, with D perhaps being TRBD1 or TRBD2 (7 bases each). This CDR3 comprises 19 residues. V was cut by 6 bases and J by 4 bases, with 28 bases left in between. Germline V CDR1 and CDR2: MDHEN, SYDVKM. The DNA of the CDR3 is TGTGCCAGCAGCACCCCAGGGGGGGGGATGGGGCGGAGATACAATGAGCAGTTCTTC. Its translation: CASSTPGGGMGRRYNEQFF.

This clonotype was counted a few times. V is TRBV5-1 and J is TRBJ2-2, with TRBD2 as a possible D gene (5 bases). Trimming took 0 bases from V and 0 from J, leaving 12 bases between them. Germline values: CDR1 SGHRS, CDR2 YFSETQ. This CDR3 comprises 17 residues. CDR3 sequence (DNA): TGCGCCAGCAGCTTGGGGCCGGGGAGCGCGAACACCGGGGAGCTGTTTTTT. This codes for CASSLGPGSANTGELFF.

This clonotype was seen a handful of times. V and J are TRBV7-8 and TRBJ2-7; 7 nucleotides agree with TRBD2. Germline loops: CDR1 SGHVS, CDR2 FQNEAQ. Losses at the gene ends were 1 base for V and 1 base for J; bases not matched to a gene: 7. This CDR3 is built from 16 residues. CDR3 nucleotides: TGTGCCAGCAGCTTAGTTGCTAGCGGACCTTCCTACGAGCAGTACTTC. Protein sequence: CASSLVASGPSYEQYF.

This clonotype was seen repeatedly, ten times or more. V gene TRBV2 combines with J gene TRBJ1-2; tentatively, D is TRBD1 (5 bases). Trimming took 7 bases from V and 3 from J, leaving 12 bases between them. The CDR3 consists of 13 residues. Germline V gives CDR1 SNHLY, CDR2 FYNNEI. CDR3 in DNA: TGTGCCAGCATTCCAGGGCGGGACTATGGCTACACCTTC. Its translation is CASIPGRDYGYTF.

This chain joins TRBV12-3 or TRBV12-4 and TRBJ2-3, with TRBD2 matching 9 bases. The CDR3 has 16 residues. Trimming at V came to 5 bases and at J to 1 base, leaving 7 bases not matched to a gene. The chain's CDR3 is CASSKGTSLGTDTQYF. CDR3 coding DNA: TGTGCCAGCAGTAAAGGGACTAGCCTCGGCACAGATACGCAGTATTTT.

There are many counts of this clonotype. V and J are TRBV5-1 and TRBJ2-1, with D possibly being TRBD1 (5 bases). Deletions cut 4 bases from V and 6 bases from J, with 11 bases between. There are 13 residues in the CDR3. The germline V gene has CDR1 SGHRS and CDR2 YFSETQ. The CDR3 region has the DNA TGCGCCAGCAGCCTGGGGCCCGCCAATGAGCAGTTCTTC. It is translated as CASSLGPANEQFF. Supplemented by reference TRBV5-1 and TRBJ2-1, the full variable domain reads KAGVTQTPRYLIKTRGQQVTLSCSPISGHRSVSWYQQTPGQGLQFLFEYFSETQRNKGNFPGRFSGRQFSNSRSEMNVSTLELGDSALYLCASSLGPANEQFFGPGTRLTVL.

The chain joins TRBV20-1 to TRBJ2-2, with TRBD2 identical over 10 bases. The CDR3 contains 15 residues. V dropped 5 bases and J dropped 6; count of bases not matched to a gene: 9. Germline CDR1 is DFQATT and CDR2 is SNEGSKA (reference sequence). This CDR3 reads CSAPPASGSPGELFF. In DNA, the CDR3 is TGCAGTGCTCCTCCCGCTAGCGGGAGCCCCGGGGAGCTGTTTTTT.

This chain uses TRBV25-1 with TRBJ1-2; D possibly corresponds to TRBD1 (6 bases). Per the germline V gene, CDR1 is MGHDK and CDR2 is SYGVNS. Trimming shortened V by 3 bases and J by 5 bases, and 10 bases separated the two germline ends. The CDR3 is 13 residues long. CDR3 nucleotides: TGTGCCAGCAGTGAGACAGGAGAATATGGCTACACCTTC. This gives the protein CASSETGEYGYTF.

This clonotype has at least ten counts. The V and J genes are TRBV7-2 and TRBJ2-3; maybe TRBD2 (5 bases). The CDR3 length is 14 residues. Between the trimmed V and J ends, which lost 5 bases and 4 bases, there was a span of 13 bases. Germline CDR1 reads SGHTA; CDR2 reads FQGNSA. This chain's CDR3 is CASSRDYVADTQYF. The CDR3, as DNA: TGTGCCAGCAGCAGAGACTACGTGGCAGATACGCAGTATTTT.

The rearrangement joins TRBV4-1 to TRBJ1-1; D is unresolved. V was cut by 6 bases and J by 1 base, with 9 bases left in between. CDR3 length: 13 amino acids. Germline CDR1 is MGHRA and CDR2 is YSYEKL. The CDR3 nucleotides are TGCGCCAGCAGGGGGTTGGGGAACACTGAAGCTTTCTTT. The encoded protein is CASRGLGNTEAFF.

The genes are TRBV19 and TRBJ2-3; 13 nucleotides line up with TRBD2. This CDR3 contains 16 residues. Trimming cost V 4 bases and J 6 bases; bases outside gene matches: 7. In germline, CDR1 is LNHDA, CDR2 SQIVND (reference sequence). The CDR3 region has the DNA TGTGCCAGTAGTAGGAGGACTAGCGGGAGATCGGATACGCAGTATTTT. Translated: CASSRRTSGRSDTQYF.

This clonotype was counted between two and nine times. The chain employs TRBV20-1 and TRBJ2-5; no clear D gene. The ends were cut back, 6 bases at V and 5 bases at J, with 10 bases in the middle. Germline V gives CDR1 DFQATT, CDR2 SNEGSKA (reference sequence). The CDR3 is 11 amino acids. The CDR3 is CSAVFQETQYF. CDR3 coding DNA: TGCAGTGCGGTTTTTCAGGAGACCCAGTACTTC.

The rearrangement uses TRBV2 and TRBJ2-5; TRBD2 might be the D (5 bases). The ends were cut back, 4 bases at V and 0 bases at J, with 15 bases in the middle. Germline assignment: CDR1 SNHLY and CDR2 FYNNEI. The CDR3 length is 16 residues. The CDR3 spells CASSGSSGVYQETQYF. For the CDR3, the DNA is TGTGCCAGCAGTGGTTCCAGCGGAGTTTACCAAGAGACCCAGTACTTC.

This sequence joins TRBV12-3 or TRBV12-4 and TRBJ1-2; no definite D call. Trimming pared 10 bases from V and 6 bases from J, leaving 9 bases between. This CDR3 has 10 amino acids. CDR3 in DNA: TGTGCCACCCTTGGCCATGGCTACACCTTC. Translating gives CATLGHGYTF.

J is TRBJ2-1 and V is TRBV9; 7 bases match TRBD2. This CDR3 region has 14 residues. Trimming cost V 4 bases and J 8 bases; bases outside gene matches: 9. The germline V gene has CDR1 SGDLS and CDR2 YYNGEE. The DNA of the CDR3 is TGTGCCAGCAGCTCGAGAGGGAGGGAAGATGAGCAGTTCTTC. It encodes CASSSRGREDEQFF.

On this clonotype: This may be a read error, as it is one base from a much larger clone. The chain combines TRBV2 with TRBJ2-5; 7 bases line up with TRBD1. This CDR3 is 13 amino acids long. The germline V gene has CDR1 SNHLY and CDR2 FYNNEI. J lost 4 bases, V lost 8 bases, and 7 bases had no gene match. The CDR3 DNA reads TGTGCCAGCCAACGGGCAGGGGGAGAGACCCAGTACTTC. Its protein product is CASQRAGGETQYF.

This rearrangement joins TRBV12-3 or TRBV12-4 to TRBJ2-5; weak D call: TRBD1 (6 bases). Deletions cut 7 bases from V and 5 bases from J, with 17 bases between. This CDR3 spans 14 amino acids. The CDR3 region is CASIRTTGLETQYF. In DNA form, the CDR3 reads TGTGCCAGCATTAGGACCACAGGGTTGGAGACCCAGTACTTC.

This clonotype came up many times. This chain connects TRBV28 to TRBJ2-7; 8 bases align to TRBD2. The CDR3 sequence is 14 residues long. Germline V gene data show CDR1 as MDHEN and CDR2 as SYDVKM. J gave up 2 bases and V 3 bases, and 3 bases lay outside the gene matches. CDR3 in DNA: TGTGCCAGCAGTTTCCTAGCGGGCACCTACGAGCAGTACTTC. Translating it yields CASSFLAGTYEQYF.

There are a few counts of this clonotype. The chain uses TRBV7-9 and TRBJ2-7; TRBD1 agrees at 10 bases. CDR1 and CDR2 (germline): SEHNR, FQNEAQ (reference sequence). This CDR3 is 15 amino acids long. V shed 5 bases, J shed 5 bases, and the junction held 9 bases outside the gene matches. This CDR3 reads CASSNPDRGLDEQYF. In DNA form, the CDR3 reads TGTGCCAGCAGCAACCCCGACAGGGGGCTCGACGAGCAGTACTTC. Drawing the rest from reference TRBV7-9 and TRBJ2-7, the complete variable domain is DTGVSQNPRHKITKRGQNVTFRCDPISEHNRLYWYRQTLGQGPEFLTYFQNEAQLEKSRLLSDRFSAERPKGSFSTLEIQRTEQGDSAMYLCASSNPDRGLDEQYFGPGTRLTVT.

This clonotype was picked up many times. This chain connects TRBV5-1 to TRBJ2-3, with 10 bases that match TRBD2. The CDR3 contains 15 residues. V trimming: 7 bases; J trimming: 5 bases; junction bases outside the gene matches: 10. The germline CDR1 and CDR2 sequences are SGHRS and YFSETQ. The CDR3 spells CASQPSGRAGDTQYF. For the CDR3, the DNA is TGCGCCAGCCAACCGAGCGGGAGGGCCGGAGATACGCAGTATTTT.